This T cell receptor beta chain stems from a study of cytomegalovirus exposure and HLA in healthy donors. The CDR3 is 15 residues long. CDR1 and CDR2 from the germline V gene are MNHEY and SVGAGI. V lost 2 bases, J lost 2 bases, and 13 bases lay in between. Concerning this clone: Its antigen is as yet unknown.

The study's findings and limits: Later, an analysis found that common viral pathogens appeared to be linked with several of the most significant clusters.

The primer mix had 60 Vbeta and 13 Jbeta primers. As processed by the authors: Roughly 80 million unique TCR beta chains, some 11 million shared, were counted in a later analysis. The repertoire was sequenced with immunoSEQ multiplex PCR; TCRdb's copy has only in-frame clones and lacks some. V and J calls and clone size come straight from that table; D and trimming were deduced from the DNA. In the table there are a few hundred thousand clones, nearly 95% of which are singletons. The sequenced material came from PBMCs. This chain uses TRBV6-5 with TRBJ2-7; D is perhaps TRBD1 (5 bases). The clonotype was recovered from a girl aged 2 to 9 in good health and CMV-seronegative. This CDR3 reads CASSYAWTTAYEQYF. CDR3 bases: TGTGCCAGCAGTTACGCCTGGACAACTGCCTACGAGCAGTACTTC.